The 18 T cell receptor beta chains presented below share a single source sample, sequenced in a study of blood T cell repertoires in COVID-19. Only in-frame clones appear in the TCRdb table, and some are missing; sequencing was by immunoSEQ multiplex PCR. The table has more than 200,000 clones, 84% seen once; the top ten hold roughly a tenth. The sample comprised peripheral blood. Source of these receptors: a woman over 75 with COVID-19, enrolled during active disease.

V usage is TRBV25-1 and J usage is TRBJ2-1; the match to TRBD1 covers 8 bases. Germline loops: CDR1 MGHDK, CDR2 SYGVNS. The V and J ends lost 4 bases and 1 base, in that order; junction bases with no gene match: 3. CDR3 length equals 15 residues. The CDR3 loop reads CASSANRGSYNEQFF. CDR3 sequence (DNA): TGTGCCAGCAGTGCAAACAGGGGGTCCTACAATGAGCAGTTCTTC.

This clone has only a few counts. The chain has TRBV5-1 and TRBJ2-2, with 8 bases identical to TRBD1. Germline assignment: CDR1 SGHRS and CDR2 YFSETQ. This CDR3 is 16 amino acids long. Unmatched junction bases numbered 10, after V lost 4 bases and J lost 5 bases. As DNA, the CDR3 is TGCGCCAGCAGCCCACGGACAGGGACCATGACCGGGGAGCTGTTTTTT. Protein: CASSPRTGTMTGELFF.

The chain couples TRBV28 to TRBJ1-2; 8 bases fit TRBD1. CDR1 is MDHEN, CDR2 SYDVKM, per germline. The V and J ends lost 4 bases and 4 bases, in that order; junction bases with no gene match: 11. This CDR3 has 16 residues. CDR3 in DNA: TGTGCCAGCAGTTCCCGATCTCTGACAGGGGCCTATGGCTACACCTTC. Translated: CASSSRSLTGAYGYTF.

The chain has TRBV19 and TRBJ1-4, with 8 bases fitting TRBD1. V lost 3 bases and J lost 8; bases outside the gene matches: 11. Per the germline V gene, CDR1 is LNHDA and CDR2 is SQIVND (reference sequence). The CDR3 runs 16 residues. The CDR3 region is CASSIPRTGREEKLFF. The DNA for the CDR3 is TGTGCCAGTAGTATTCCACGGACAGGGCGAGAGGAAAAACTGTTTTTT.

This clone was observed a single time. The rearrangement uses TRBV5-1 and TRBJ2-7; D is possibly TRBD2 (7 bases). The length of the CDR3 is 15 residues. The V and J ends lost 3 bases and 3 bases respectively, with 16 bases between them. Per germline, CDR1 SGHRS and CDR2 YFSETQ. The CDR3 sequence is CASSSGGGRSYEQYF. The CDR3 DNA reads TGCGCCAGCAGCTCGGGGGGCGGGCGGAGCTACGAGCAGTACTTC.

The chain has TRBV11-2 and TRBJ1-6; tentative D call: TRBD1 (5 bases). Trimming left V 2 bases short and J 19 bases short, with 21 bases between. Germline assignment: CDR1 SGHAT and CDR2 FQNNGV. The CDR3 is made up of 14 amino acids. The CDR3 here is CASSLRVGEDRLHF. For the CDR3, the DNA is TGTGCCAGCAGCTTACGCGTCGGTGAAGACAGACTTCACTTT.

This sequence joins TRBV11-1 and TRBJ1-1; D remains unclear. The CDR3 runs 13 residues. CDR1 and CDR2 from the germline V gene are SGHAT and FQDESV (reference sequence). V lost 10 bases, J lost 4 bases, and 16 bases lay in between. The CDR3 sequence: CATHPAGSTEAFF. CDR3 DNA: TGTGCCACACACCCGGCGGGGAGCACTGAAGCTTTCTTT.

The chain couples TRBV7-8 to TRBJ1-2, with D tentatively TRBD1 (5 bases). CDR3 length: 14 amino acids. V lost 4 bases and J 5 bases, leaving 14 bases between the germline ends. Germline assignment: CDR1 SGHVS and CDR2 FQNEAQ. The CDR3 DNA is TGTGCCAGCAGCTGGAGGGACCGTGATTATGGCTACACCTTC. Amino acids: CASSWRDRDYGYTF.

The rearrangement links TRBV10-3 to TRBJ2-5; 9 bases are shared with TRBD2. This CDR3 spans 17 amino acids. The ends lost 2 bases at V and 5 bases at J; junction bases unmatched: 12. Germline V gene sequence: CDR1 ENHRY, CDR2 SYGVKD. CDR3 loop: CAISEEIAGAGRETQYF. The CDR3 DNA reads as TGTGCCATCAGTGAGGAAATAGCGGGGGCCGGAAGGGAGACCCAGTACTTC.

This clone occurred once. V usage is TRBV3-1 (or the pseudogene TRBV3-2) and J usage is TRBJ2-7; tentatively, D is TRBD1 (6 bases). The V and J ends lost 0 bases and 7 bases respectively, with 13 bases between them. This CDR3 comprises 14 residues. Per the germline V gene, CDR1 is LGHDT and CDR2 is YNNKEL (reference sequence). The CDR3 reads CASSQDVVTGEQYF. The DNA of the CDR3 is TGTGCCAGCAGCCAAGACGTAGTTACAGGGGAGCAGTACTTC.

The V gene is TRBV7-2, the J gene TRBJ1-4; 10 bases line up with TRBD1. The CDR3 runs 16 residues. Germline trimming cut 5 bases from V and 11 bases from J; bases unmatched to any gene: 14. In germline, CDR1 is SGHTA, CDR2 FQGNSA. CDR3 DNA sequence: TGTGCCAGCAGCCCCTCGCCGACAGGGGGCGCGGGGAAACTGTTTTTT. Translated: CASSPSPTGGAGKLFF.

As DNA, the CDR3 is TGTGCCAGCGTCTTAGACAGTGGCTCCTACGAGCAGTACTTC. It translates to CASVLDSGSYEQYF. The chain combines TRBV2 with TRBJ2-7, with a tentative D call TRBD1 (5 bases). The V gene's germline CDR1 is SNHLY and CDR2 FYNNEI. Trimming cost V 8 bases and J 0 bases, with 14 bases left between them. The CDR3 is 14 amino acids.

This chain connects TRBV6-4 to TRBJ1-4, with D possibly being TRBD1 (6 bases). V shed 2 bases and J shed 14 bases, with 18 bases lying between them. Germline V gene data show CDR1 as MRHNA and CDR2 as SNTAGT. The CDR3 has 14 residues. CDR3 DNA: TGTGCCAGCAGTGACGCGGGGGGTACAGGGCCCCTGTTTTTT. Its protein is CASSDAGGTGPLFF.

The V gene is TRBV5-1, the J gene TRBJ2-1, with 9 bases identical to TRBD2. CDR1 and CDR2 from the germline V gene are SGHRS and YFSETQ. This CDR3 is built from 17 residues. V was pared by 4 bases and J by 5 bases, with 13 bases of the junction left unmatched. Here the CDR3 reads CASSPGGAGGPDNEQFF. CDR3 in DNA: TGCGCCAGCAGCCCCGGAGGGGCGGGGGGGCCCGACAATGAGCAGTTCTTC.

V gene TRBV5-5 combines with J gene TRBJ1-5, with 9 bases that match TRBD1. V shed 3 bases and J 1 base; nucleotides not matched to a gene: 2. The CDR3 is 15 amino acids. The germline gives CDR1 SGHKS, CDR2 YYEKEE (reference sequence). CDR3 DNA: TGTGCCAGCAGCTCACAGGGGGCAAGCAATCAGCCCCAGCATTTT. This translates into CASSSQGASNQPQHF.

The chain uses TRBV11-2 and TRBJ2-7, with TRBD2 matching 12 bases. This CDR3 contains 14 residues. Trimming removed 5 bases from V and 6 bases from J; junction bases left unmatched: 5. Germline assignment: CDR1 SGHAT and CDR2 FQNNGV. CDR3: CASSPLAGGREQYF. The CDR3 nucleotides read TGTGCCAGCAGCCCACTAGCGGGGGGCCGCGAGCAGTACTTC.

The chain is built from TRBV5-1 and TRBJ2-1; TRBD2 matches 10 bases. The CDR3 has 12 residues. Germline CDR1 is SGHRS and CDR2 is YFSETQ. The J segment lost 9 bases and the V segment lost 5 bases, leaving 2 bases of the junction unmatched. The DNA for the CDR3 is TGCGCCAGCAGTTCTAGCGGGGGTGAGCAGTTCTTC. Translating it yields CASSSSGGEQFF.

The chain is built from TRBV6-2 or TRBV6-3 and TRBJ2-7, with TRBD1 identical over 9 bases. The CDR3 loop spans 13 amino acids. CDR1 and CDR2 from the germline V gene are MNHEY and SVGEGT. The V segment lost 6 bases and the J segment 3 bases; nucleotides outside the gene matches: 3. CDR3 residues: CASSWDRDYEQYV. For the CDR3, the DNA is TGTGCCAGCAGCTGGGACAGGGACTACGAGCAGTACGTC.